These 18 T cell receptor beta chains originate from one sample sequenced in a study of OX40 agonist ivuxolimab in advanced cancers. The table came from immunoSEQ multiplex PCR; TCRdb's copy has only in-frame clones and leaves some out. The data contain around 50,000 clones, 75% to 80% of them seen just once; the ten biggest clones take up 7.9%. The source was CD4+ or CD8+ T cells sorted from blood, collected in a trial of the OX40 agonist ivuxolimab. These receptors all stem from an adult with an advanced solid tumor such as melanoma, head and neck, liver or kidney cancer.

Notes on this clone: Other DNA variants within this sample encode the same CDR3. The V call is TRBV7-9, the J call TRBJ1-2; D call uncertain. Germline assignment: CDR1 SEHNR and CDR2 FQNEAQ (reference sequence). This CDR3 is built from 13 residues. The V end was cut by 3 bases, the J end by 2 bases, with 7 bases between. The DNA for the CDR3 is TGTGCCAGCAGCTTGGGAGAAAACTATGGCTACACCTTC. Protein sequence: CASSLGENYGYTF. The full variable domain, with the rest looked up from reference TRBV7-9 and TRBJ1-2, is DTGVSQNPRHKITKRGQNVTFRCDPISEHNRLYWYRQTLGQGPEFLTYFQNEAQLEKSRLLSDRFSAERPKGSFSTLEIQRTEQGDSAMYLCASSLGENYGYTFGSGTRLTVV.

V usage is TRBV7-2 and J usage is TRBJ2-2, with a weak D call TRBD2 (7 bases). CDR1 SGHTA and CDR2 FQGNSA come from the germline V gene. V was trimmed by 8 bases and J by 3 bases, leaving 16 bases between them. This CDR3 is 15 amino acids long. The CDR3 region has the DNA TGTGCCAGCCGGTCCGGAGGGGGGGACACCGGGGAGCTGTTTTTT. Its translation: CASRSGGGDTGELFF.

The rearrangement uses TRBV18 and TRBJ2-1; D unclear. V lost 3 bases and J lost 6, with 12 bases in between. The CDR3 consists of 14 residues. Germline V gene lookup returns CDR1 KGHSH and CDR2 LQKENI. Here the CDR3 DNA reads TGTGCCAGCTCACCGGTTACCACTGGCAATGAGCAGTTCTTC. This encodes CASSPVTTGNEQFF.

A single count supports this clone. V usage is TRBV7-9 and J usage is TRBJ2-5; 13 bases are shared with TRBD2. The germline gives CDR1 SEHNR, CDR2 FQNEAQ (reference sequence). This CDR3 contains 16 residues. V gave up 4 bases and J gave up 1 base; unmatched junction bases: 3. This CDR3 is CASSSGTSGTQETQYF. The CDR3 nucleotides are TGTGCCAGCAGCTCCGGGACTAGCGGGACCCAAGAGACCCAGTACTTC.

By share, this clone ranks as medium-sized. The rearrangement links TRBV2 to TRBJ1-1, with D possibly matching TRBD1 (5 bases). Germline values: CDR1 SNHLY, CDR2 FYNNEI. The CDR3 has 12 residues. V lost 5 bases and J lost 7, with 11 bases in between. The CDR3, as DNA: TGTGCCAGCAGTCTCGGGACGGTTGAAGCTTTCTTT. Its translation is CASSLGTVEAFF.

The genes are TRBV2 and TRBJ1-6; D gene unclear. CDR3 size: 15 residues. V dropped 2 bases and J dropped 1 base, with 6 bases sitting between them. CDR1 and CDR2 (germline): SNHLY, FYNNEI. The CDR3 coding sequence is TGTGCCAGCAGTGAATTGGGTTCCTATAATTCACCCCTCCACTTT. As protein: CASSELGSYNSPLHF. The full variable domain, rest sourced from reference TRBV2 and TRBJ1-6, is EPEVTQTPSHQVTQMGQEVILRCVPISNHLYFYWYRQILGQKVEFLVSFYNNEISEKSEIFDDQFSVERPDGSNFTLKIRSTKLEDSAMYFCASSELGSYNSPLHFGNGTRLTVT.

This sequence joins TRBV7-2 and TRBJ2-5, with D possibly TRBD1 on 6 matching bases. Trimming removed 5 bases from V and 1 base from J, with 17 bases in between. Per the germline V gene, CDR1 is SGHTA and CDR2 is FQGNSA. This CDR3 region has 16 residues. CDR3 DNA sequence: TGTGCCAGCAGCCTTGGGGGCAGGGTCCTCCAAGAGACCCAGTACTTC. This translates into CASSLGGRVLQETQYF.

V is TRBV28 and J is TRBJ1-2, with D possibly matching TRBD1 (6 bases). The CDR3 loop spans 14 amino acids. The V end lost 8 bases, the J end lost 9 bases, and 22 bases lay between the germline ends. The germline gives CDR1 MDHEN, CDR2 SYDVKM. As DNA, the CDR3 is TGTGCCAGCGTCCTAGGGGGTGAAGGGAAGAGCTACACCTTC. It is translated as CASVLGGEGKSYTF.

This clone has more than one count but fewer than ten. The chain carries TRBV7-2 and TRBJ1-1; D gene unclear. The V gene's germline CDR1 is SGHTA and CDR2 FQGNSA. The CDR3 extends over 13 amino acids. Between the trimmed V and J ends, which lost 2 bases and 3 bases, there was a span of 7 bases. CDR3 DNA sequence: TGTGCCAGCAGCTTAACACCTTACACTGAAGCTTTCTTT. The encoded protein is CASSLTPYTEAFF.

V is TRBV13 and J is TRBJ2-4, with D uncertain. There are 14 residues in the CDR3. Per the germline V gene, CDR1 is PRHDT and CDR2 is FYEKMQ (reference sequence). V lost 6 bases, J lost 5 bases, and 14 bases lay in between. CDR3 sequence reads: CASSSNYRENIQYF. DNA for the CDR3: TGTGCCAGCAGTTCAAATTACCGGGAAAACATTCAGTACTTC. Variable domain in full (rest from reference TRBV13 and TRBJ2-4): AAGVIQSPRHLIKEKRETATLKCYPIPRHDTVYWYQQGPGQDPQFLISFYEKMQSDKGSIPDRFSAQQFSDYHSELNMSSLELGDSALYFCASSSNYRENIQYFGAGTRLSVL.

This chain links TRBV18 with TRBJ2-7, with a tentative D call TRBD1 (6 bases). CDR1 and CDR2 from the germline V gene are KGHSH and LQKENI. The CDR3 is 15 amino acids. V was clipped by 3 bases and J by 5 bases, with 17 bases between them. The CDR3, as DNA: TGTGCCAGCTCACCCGTTGACTACAGGGTGGACGAGCAGTACTTC. Its translation: CASSPVDYRVDEQYF.

This clone was seen a single time. CDR3 in DNA: TGTGCCAGCAGTTTGACGGTGAACACTGAAGCTTTCTTT. The encoded protein is CASSLTVNTEAFF. The rearrangement joins TRBV6-5 to TRBJ1-1; D gene unclear. The CDR3 covers 13 residues. Germline loops: CDR1 MNHEY, CDR2 SVGAGI. The germline V and J ends were trimmed by 4 bases and 0 bases, with 6 bases remaining between them.

This clone was picked up one time. The chain uses TRBV4-3 and TRBJ2-7; 9 nucleotides agree with TRBD2. J gave up 2 bases and V 4 bases, and 9 bases lay outside the gene matches. CDR1 and CDR2 (germline): LGHNA, YSLEER. The CDR3 has 16 amino acids. DNA of the CDR3: TGCGCCAGCAGCCCGCGGACTAGCGTCACGACCTACGAGCAGTACTTC. As protein: CASSPRTSVTTYEQYF.

The chain employs TRBV7-2 and TRBJ2-1, with D unclear. This CDR3 is 13 amino acids long. Trimming removed 2 bases from V and 6 bases from J, with 8 bases in between. The germline V gene encodes CDR1 SGHTA and CDR2 FQGNSA. As DNA, the CDR3 is TGTGCCAGCAGCTTAATGGAGATCAATGAGCAGTTCTTC. It translates to CASSLMEINEQFF.

The genes are TRBV7-9 and TRBJ2-5; a possible D gene is TRBD2 (5 bases). Trimming removed 1 base from V and 7 bases from J, with 16 bases in between. This CDR3 has 15 amino acids. Germline V gene data show CDR1 as SEHNR and CDR2 as FQNEAQ (reference sequence). The CDR3 sequence is CASSLGGEVRVTQYF. DNA for the CDR3: TGTGCCAGCAGCTTAGGGGGAGAGGTGAGAGTGACCCAGTACTTC.

The table lists this clone with a few counts. This chain's CDR3 is CASSSTPIYGYTF. CDR3 nucleotides: TGTGCCAGCAGCTCTACTCCGATCTATGGCTACACCTTC. The rearrangement links TRBV7-9 to TRBJ1-2, with D unresolved. This CDR3 has 13 residues. Germline V gene lookup returns CDR1 SEHNR and CDR2 FQNEAQ (reference sequence). Trimming took 4 bases from V and 4 from J, leaving 10 bases between them.

The chain links TRBV7-9 to TRBJ1-5; 7 bases fit TRBD1. Looked up from germline, CDR1 is SEHNR and CDR2 is FQNEAQ (reference sequence). Unmatched junction bases numbered 12, after V lost 5 bases and J lost 5 bases. The CDR3 loop spans 16 amino acids. The CDR3 spells CASSSAGTAGHQPQHF. The CDR3 nucleotides read TGTGCCAGCAGCAGTGCCGGGACAGCGGGCCATCAGCCCCAGCATTTT.

A note on this clone: This sample includes further DNA sequences coding for the same CDR3. The chain recombines TRBV19 with TRBJ2-7; D uncertain. This CDR3 is built from 13 residues. Germline CDR1 and CDR2: LNHDA and SQIVND (reference sequence). Trimming shortened V by 3 bases and J by 1 base, and 7 bases separated the two germline ends. The CDR3 loop is CASSMGFSYEQYF. The CDR3 coding sequence is TGTGCCAGTAGTATGGGCTTTTCCTACGAGCAGTACTTC. The whole variable domain, remainder taken from reference TRBV19 and TRBJ2-7, is DGGITQSPKYLFRKEGQNVTLSCEQNLNHDAMYWYRQDPGQGLRLIYYSQIVNDFQKGDIAEGYSVSREKKESFPLTVTSAQKNPTAFYLCASSMGFSYEQYFGPGTRLTVT.